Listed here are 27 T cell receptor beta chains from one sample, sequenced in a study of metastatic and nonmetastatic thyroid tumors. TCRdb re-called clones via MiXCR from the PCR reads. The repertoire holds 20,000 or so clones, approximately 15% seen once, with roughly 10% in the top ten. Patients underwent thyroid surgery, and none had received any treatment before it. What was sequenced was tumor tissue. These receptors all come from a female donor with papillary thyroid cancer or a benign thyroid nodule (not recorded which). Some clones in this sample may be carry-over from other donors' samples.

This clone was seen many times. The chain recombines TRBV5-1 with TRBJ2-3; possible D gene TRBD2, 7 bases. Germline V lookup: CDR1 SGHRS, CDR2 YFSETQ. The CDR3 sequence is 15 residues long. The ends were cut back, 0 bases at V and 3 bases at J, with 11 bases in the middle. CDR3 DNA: TGCGCCAGCAGCTTGGGGGGGGGACAAACAGATACGCAGTATTTT. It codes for CASSLGGGQTDTQYF.

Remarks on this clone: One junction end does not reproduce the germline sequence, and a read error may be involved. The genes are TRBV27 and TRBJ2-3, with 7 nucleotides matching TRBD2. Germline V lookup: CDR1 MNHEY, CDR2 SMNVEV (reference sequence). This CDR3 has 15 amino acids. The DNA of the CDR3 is TGTGCCAGCAGTTGGGGGGAGGGTTGCACAGATACTCAGTATTTT. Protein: CASSWGEGCTDTQYF.

CDR3 nucleotides: TGCAGTGCTATGGGGCACCAGCCAATTTCACGGGGCTACACCTTC. Residues: CSAMGHQPISRGYTF. The chain recombines TRBV20-1 with TRBJ1-2; the D gene is possibly TRBD1 (5 bases). Germline-derived CDR1 and CDR2 are DFQATT and SNEGSKA (reference sequence). The CDR3 contains 15 residues. V lost 4 bases and J 8 bases, leaving 23 bases between the germline ends.

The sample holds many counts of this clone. This CDR3 is CASSRSGELFF. The CDR3 DNA sequence: TGTGCCAGCAGTAGGAGCGGGGAGCTGTTTTTT. The genes are TRBV2 and TRBJ2-2; D gene uncertain. This CDR3 is 11 amino acids long. Trimming took off 5 bases at V and 7 bases at J, with 5 bases between the two ends. The germline gives CDR1 SNHLY, CDR2 FYNNEI.

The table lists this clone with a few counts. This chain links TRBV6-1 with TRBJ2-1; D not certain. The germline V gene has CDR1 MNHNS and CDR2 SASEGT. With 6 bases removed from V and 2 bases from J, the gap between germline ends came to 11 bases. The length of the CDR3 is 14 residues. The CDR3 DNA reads TGTGCCAGCAGCCGTGACGGAGCCTACAATGAGCAGTTCTTC. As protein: CASSRDGAYNEQFF.

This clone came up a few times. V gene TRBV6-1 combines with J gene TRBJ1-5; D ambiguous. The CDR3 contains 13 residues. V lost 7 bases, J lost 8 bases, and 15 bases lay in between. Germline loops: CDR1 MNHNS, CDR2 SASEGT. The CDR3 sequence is CASIVGGSEPQHF. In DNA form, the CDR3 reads TGTGCCAGCATCGTGGGTGGCAGTGAGCCCCAGCATTTT.

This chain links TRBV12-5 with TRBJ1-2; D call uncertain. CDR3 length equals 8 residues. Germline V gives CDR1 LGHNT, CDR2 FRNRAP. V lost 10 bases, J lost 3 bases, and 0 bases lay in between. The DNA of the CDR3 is TGTGCTAACTATGGCTACACCTTC. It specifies CANYGYTF.

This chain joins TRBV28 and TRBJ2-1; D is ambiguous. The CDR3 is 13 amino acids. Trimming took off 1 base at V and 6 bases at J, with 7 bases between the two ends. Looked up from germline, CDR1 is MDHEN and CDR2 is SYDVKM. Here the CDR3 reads CASSLSIFNEQFF. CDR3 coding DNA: TGTGCCAGCAGTTTATCCATTTTCAATGAGCAGTTCTTC. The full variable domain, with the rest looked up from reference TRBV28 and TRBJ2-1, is DVKVTQSSRYLVKRTGEKVFLECVQDMDHENMFWYRQDPGLGLRLIYFSYDVKMKEKGDIPEGYSVSREKKERFSLILESASTNQTSMYLCASSLSIFNEQFFGPGTRLTVL.

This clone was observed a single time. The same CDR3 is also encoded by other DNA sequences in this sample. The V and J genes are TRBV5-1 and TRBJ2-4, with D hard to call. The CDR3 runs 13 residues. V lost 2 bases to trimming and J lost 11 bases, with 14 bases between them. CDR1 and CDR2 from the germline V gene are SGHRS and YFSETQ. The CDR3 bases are TGCGCCAGCAGCTTAGGGCCAGCCGACGTTCAGTACTTC. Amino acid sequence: CASSLGPADVQYF.

The CDR3 loop reads CASSYTGGEDTQYF. The DNA of the CDR3 is TGTGCCAGCAGCTACACAGGGGGTGAGGATACGCAGTATTTT. The V and J genes are TRBV11-2 and TRBJ2-3, with 8 positions matching TRBD1. Trimming took 4 bases from V and 6 from J; bases not matched to a gene: 6. Germline CDR1 SGHAT, CDR2 FQNNGV. The CDR3 length is 14 residues. Full variable domain (missing parts from reference TRBV11-2 and TRBJ2-3): EAGVAQSPRYKIIEKRQSVAFWCNPISGHATLYWYQQILGQGPKLLIQFQNNGVVDDSQLPKDRFSAERLKGVDSTLKIQPAKLEDSAVYLCASSYTGGEDTQYFGPGTRLTVL.

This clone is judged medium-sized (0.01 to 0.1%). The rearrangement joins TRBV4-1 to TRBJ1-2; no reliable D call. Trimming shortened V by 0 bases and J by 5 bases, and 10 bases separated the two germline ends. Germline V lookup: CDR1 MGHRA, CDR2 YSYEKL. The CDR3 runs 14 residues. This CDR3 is CASSQDEKRYGYTF. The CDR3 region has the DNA TGCGCCAGCAGCCAAGATGAGAAGCGTTATGGCTACACCTTC.

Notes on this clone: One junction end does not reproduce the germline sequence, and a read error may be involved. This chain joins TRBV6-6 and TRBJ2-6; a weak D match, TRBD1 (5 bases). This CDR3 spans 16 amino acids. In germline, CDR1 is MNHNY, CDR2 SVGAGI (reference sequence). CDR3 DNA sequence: TGTGCCAGTAGTTACTCGATCTCAGCTGGGGCGAACGTCCTGACTTTC. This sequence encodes CASSYSISAGANVLTF.

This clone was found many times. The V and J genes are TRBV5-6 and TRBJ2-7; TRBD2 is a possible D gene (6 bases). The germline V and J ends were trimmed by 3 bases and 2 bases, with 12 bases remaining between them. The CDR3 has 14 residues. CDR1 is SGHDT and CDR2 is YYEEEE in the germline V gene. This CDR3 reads CASSWGELTYEQYF. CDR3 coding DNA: TGTGCCAGCAGCTGGGGGGAGCTAACCTACGAGCAGTACTTC.

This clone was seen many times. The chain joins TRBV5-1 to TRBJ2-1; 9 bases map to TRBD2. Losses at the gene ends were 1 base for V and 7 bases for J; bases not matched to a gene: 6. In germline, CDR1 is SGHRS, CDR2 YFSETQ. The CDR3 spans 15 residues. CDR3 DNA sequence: TGCGCCAGCAGCTTGAGTAGCGGGAGATTGAATGAGCAGTTCTTC. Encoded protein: CASSLSSGRLNEQFF.

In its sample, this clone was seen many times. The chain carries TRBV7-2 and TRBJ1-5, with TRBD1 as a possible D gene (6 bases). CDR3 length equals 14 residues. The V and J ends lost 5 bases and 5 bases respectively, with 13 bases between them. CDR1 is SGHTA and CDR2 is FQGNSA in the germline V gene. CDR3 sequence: CASSHTGNYQPQHF. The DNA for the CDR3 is TGTGCCAGCAGCCACACAGGGAACTATCAGCCCCAGCATTTT.

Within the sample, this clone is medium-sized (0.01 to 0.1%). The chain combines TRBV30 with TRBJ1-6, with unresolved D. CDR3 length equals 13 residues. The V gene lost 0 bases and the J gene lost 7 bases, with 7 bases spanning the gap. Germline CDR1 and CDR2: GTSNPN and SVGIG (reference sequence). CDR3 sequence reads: CAWSVRRNSPLHF. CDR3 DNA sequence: TGTGCCTGGAGTGTACGCAGGAATTCACCCCTCCACTTT.

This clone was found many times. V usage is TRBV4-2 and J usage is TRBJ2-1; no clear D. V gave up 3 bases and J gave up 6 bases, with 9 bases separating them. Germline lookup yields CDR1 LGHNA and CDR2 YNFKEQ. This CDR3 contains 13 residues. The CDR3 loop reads CASSHSTSNEQFF. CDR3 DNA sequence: TGTGCCAGCAGCCATTCAACAAGCAATGAGCAGTTCTTC.

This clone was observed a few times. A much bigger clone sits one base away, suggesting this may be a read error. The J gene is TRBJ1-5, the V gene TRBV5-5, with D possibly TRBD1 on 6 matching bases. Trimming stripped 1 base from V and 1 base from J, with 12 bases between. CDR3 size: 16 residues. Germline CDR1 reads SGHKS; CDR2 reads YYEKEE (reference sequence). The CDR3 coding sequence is TGTGCCAGCAGCTTGTATCCGGGGGGCAGCAATCAGCCCCAGCATTTT. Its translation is CASSLYPGGSNQPQHF.

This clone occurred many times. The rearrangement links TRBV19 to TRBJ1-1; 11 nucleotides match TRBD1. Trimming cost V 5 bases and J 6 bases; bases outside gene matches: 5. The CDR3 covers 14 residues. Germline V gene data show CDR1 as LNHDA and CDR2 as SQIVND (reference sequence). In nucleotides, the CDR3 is TGTGCCAGTAGTTTCCAGGGACAGGGGGCTGAAGCTTTCTTT. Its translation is CASSFQGQGAEAFF.

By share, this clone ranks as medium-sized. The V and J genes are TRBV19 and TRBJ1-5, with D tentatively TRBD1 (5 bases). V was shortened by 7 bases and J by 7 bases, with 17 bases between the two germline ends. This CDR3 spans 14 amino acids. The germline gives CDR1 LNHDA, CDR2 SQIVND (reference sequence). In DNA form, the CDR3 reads TGTGCCAGTACCGCCCGGGACGTGCGACAGCCCCAGCATTTT. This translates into CASTARDVRQPQHF. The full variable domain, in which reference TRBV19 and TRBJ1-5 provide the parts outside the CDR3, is DGGITQSPKYLFRKEGQNVTLSCEQNLNHDAMYWYRQDPGQGLRLIYYSQIVNDFQKGDIAEGYSVSREKKESFPLTVTSAQKNPTAFYLCASTARDVRQPQHFGDGTRLSIL.

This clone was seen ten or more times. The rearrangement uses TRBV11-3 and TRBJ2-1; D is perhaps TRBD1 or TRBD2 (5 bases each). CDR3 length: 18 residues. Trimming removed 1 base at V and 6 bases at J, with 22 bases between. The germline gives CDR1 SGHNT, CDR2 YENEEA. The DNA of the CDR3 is TGTGCCAGCAGCTTAGGAAGTAGGGGAGCAGGCACCACCAATGAGCAGTTCTTC. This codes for CASSLGSRGAGTTNEQFF.

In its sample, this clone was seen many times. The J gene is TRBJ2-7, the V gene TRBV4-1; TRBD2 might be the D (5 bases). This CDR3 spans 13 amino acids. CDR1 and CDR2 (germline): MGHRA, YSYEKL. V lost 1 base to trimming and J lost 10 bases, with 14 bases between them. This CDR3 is CASSQGKWERQYF. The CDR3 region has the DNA TGCGCCAGCAGCCAAGGGAAGTGGGAGAGACAGTACTTC.

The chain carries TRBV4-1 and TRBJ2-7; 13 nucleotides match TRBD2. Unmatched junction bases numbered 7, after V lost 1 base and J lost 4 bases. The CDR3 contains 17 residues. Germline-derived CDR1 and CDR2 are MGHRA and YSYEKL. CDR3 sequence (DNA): TGCGCCAGCAGCCAAGGGACTAGCGGGAGTTTAGGGTACGAGCAGTACTTC. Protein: CASSQGTSGSLGYEQYF.

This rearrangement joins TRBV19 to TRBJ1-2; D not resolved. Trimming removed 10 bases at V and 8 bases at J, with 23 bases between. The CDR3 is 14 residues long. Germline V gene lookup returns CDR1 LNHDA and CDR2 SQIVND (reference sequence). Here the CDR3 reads CATSFAAFRGGYTF. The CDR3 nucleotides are TGTGCCACCTCCTTCGCGGCATTCCGCGGCGGCTACACCTTC.

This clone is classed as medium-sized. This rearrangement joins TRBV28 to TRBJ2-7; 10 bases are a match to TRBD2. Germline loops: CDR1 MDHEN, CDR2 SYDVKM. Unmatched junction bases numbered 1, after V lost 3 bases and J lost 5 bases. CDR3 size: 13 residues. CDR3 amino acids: CASSFLAGDEQYF. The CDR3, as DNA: TGTGCCAGCAGTTTTCTAGCGGGGGACGAGCAGTACTTC.

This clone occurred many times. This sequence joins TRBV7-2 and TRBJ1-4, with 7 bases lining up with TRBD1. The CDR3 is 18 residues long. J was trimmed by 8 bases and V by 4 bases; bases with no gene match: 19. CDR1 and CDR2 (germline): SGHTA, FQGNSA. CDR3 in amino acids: CASSSLNLGQAIREKLFF. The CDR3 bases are TGTGCCAGCAGCTCATTAAACTTAGGACAGGCCATTCGAGAAAAACTGTTTTTT.

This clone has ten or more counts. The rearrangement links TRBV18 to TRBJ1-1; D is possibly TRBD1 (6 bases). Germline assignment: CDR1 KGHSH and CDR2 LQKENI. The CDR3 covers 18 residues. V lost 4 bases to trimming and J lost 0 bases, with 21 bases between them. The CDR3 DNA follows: TGTGCCAGCTCACTTACAACAGGGTTGAGGGGAATGAACACTGAAGCTTTCTTT. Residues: CASSLTTGLRGMNTEAFF. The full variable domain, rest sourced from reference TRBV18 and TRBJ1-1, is NAGVMQNPRHLVRRRGQEARLRCSPMKGHSHVYWYRQLPEEGLKFMVYLQKENIIDESGMPKERFSAEFPKEGPSILRIQQVVRGDSAAYFCASSLTTGLRGMNTEAFFGQGTRLTVV.